One and the same sample provided the 9 T cell receptor beta chains below, sequenced in a study of shared clonotypes between healthy human individuals. Profiled with immunoSEQ multiplex PCR; TCRdb holds only in-frame clones, not every one. The sample has roughly 2 million clones, roughly 94% seen once; the top ten hold about 0.13%. The sequenced sample was naive CD4+ T cells sorted from blood. Documented subset: CD45RA+ positively selected. These receptors came from a man in his late teens or twenties in good health.

This clone was seen a handful of times. Different DNA sequences within this sample yield the same CDR3. The CDR3 nucleotides are TGTGCCTGGGGAACAGGGAGGACTGAAGCTTTCTTT. The encoded protein is CAWGTGRTEAFF. The gene calls are TRBV30 and TRBJ1-1; possibly TRBD1 for D (6 bases). The length of the CDR3 is 12 residues. Germline-derived CDR1 and CDR2 are GTSNPN and SVGIG (reference sequence). The V gene lost 5 bases and the J gene lost 5 bases, with 12 bases spanning the gap. Filled out from reference TRBV30 and TRBJ1-1, the complete variable domain reads SQTIHQWPATLVQPVGSPLSLECTVEGTSNPNLYWYRQAAGRGLQLLFYSVGIGQISSEVPQNLSASRPQDRQFILSSKKLLLSDSGFYLCAWGTGRTEAFFGQGTRLTVV.

The genes are TRBV25-1 and TRBJ2-7, with 8 bases identical to TRBD1. CDR1 is MGHDK and CDR2 is SYGVNS in the germline V gene. The trim removed 7 bases at V and 7 bases at J, leaving 9 bases unmatched. The CDR3 consists of 13 residues. The CDR3: CASTSDRVGEQYF. The CDR3 coding sequence is TGTGCCAGCACCTCGGACAGGGTCGGGGAGCAGTACTTC.

This sequence joins TRBV6-1 and TRBJ2-2, with D hard to call. V was pared by 2 bases and J by 9 bases, with 10 bases between. This CDR3 comprises 13 residues. CDR1 is MNHNS and CDR2 is SASEGT in the germline V gene. CDR3 loop: CASSEYLQRELFF. The CDR3 DNA follows: TGTGCCAGCAGTGAATATCTTCAGAGGGAGCTGTTTTTT.

The chain employs TRBV10-1 and TRBJ2-2, with 7 bases aligning to TRBD1. This CDR3 comprises 13 residues. V lost 5 bases, J lost 6 bases, and 3 bases stayed unmatched. The germline V gene has CDR1 WNHNN and CDR2 SYGVQD (reference sequence). Written as DNA, the CDR3 is TGCGCCAGCAGTCCTCAGGGGGCCGGGGAGCTGTTTTTT. Protein: CASSPQGAGELFF.

The gene calls are TRBV7-9 and TRBJ1-4; 7 bases agree with TRBD1. The CDR3 sequence is 13 residues long. From germline, CDR1 is SEHNR and CDR2 FQNEAQ (reference sequence). The J segment lost 15 bases and the V segment lost 5 bases, leaving 12 bases of the junction unmatched. CDR3 sequence (DNA): TGTGCCAGCAGCGGACAGGAGGAGACGTTGTTGTTTTTT. Its translation: CASSGQEETLLFF.

This sequence joins TRBV5-4 and TRBJ1-5, with D possibly matching TRBD1 (6 bases). The V gene lost 0 bases and the J gene lost 3 bases, with 7 bases spanning the gap. Germline V gives CDR1 SGHNT, CDR2 YYREEE (reference sequence). This CDR3 is built from 14 residues. CDR3 sequence (DNA): TGTGCCAGCAGCTTGGGGGGGCCCAATCAGCCCCAGCATTTT. It yields the protein CASSLGGPNQPQHF.

The genes are TRBV2 and TRBJ2-7; 11 bases are shared with TRBD2. Trimming cost V 8 bases and J 1 base; bases outside gene matches: 4. The CDR3 is 14 residues long. CDR1 SNHLY and CDR2 FYNNEI come from the germline V gene. The CDR3 protein is CASRLAGYSYEQYF. Written as DNA, the CDR3 is TGTGCCAGCCGACTAGCGGGATATTCCTACGAGCAGTACTTC.

The V call is TRBV14, the J call TRBJ2-1; 8 nucleotides match TRBD1. Trimming removed 3 bases from V and 8 bases from J; junction bases left unmatched: 12. CDR3 length: 16 amino acids. Germline V gene lookup returns CDR1 SGHDN and CDR2 FVKESK. The CDR3 DNA is TGTGCCAGCAGCCAGTCTGGACAGGGTGGGAATTATGAGCAGTTCTTC. It is translated as CASSQSGQGGNYEQFF.

In nucleotides, the CDR3 is TGCGCCAGCGTCAGGGGTAACATTCAGTACTTC. Its protein product is CASVRGNIQYF. The rearrangement links TRBV10-2 to TRBJ2-4, with D possibly TRBD1 on 6 matching bases. V was clipped by 8 bases and J by 7 bases, with 9 bases between them. The CDR3 covers 11 residues. Germline V gene lookup returns CDR1 WSHSY and CDR2 SAAADI.